This T cell receptor beta chain is drawn from a study of OX40 agonist ivuxolimab in advanced cancers. Background on the study: It was permissible to have had prior anti-PD-1, anti-PD-L1 or anti-CTLA-4 therapy, and about 40% had some.

Germline loops: CDR1 SGHRS, CDR2 YFSETQ. The length of the CDR3 is 19 residues. With 6 bases clipped from V and 6 bases from J, the junction kept 22 bases outside the gene matches. The data were produced by immunoSEQ multiplex PCR, yet TCRdb's version contains in-frame clones alone and is incomplete. Of around 26,000 clones in the sample, roughly three quarters are singletons; the top ten hold 20% to 30%. Patients who had autoimmune disease history or got systemic immunosuppression were left out. This clone was recorded only once. Its cognate antigen is unknown. Overall study results and limits: Partial responders treated at 0.1-3.0 mg/kg exhibited clonal expansion among the lowest measured.

The chain joins TRBV5-1 to TRBJ2-3, with 10 bases matching TRBD2. Source: CD4+ or CD8+ T cells sorted from blood, taken in a trial of the OX40 agonist ivuxolimab. The clonotype originates from an adult with an advanced solid tumor such as melanoma, head and neck, liver or kidney cancer. CDR3 nucleotide sequence: TGCGCCAGCACCCCCAAATTAGCGGGAGGCCCAACGGGTACGGATACGCAGTATTTT. Amino acids: CASTPKLAGGPTGTDTQYF.